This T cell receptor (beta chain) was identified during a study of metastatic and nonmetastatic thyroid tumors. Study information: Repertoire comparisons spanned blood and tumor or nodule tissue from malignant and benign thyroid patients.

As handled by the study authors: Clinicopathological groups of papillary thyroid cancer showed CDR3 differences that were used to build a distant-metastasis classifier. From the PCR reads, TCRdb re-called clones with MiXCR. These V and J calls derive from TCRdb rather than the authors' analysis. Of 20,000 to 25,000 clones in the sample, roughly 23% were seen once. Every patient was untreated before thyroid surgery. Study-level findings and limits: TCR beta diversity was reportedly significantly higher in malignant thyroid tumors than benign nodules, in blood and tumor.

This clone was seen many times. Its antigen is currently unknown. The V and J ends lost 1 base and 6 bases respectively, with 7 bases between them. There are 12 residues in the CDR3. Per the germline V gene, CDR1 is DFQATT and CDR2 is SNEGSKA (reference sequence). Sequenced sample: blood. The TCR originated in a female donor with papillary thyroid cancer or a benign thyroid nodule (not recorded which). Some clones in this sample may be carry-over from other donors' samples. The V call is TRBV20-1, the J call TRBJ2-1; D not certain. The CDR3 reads CSARGFSNEQFF. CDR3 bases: TGCAGTGCTAGAGGGTTCAGCAATGAGCAGTTCTTC.